The clone carrying this TCR beta chain was seen once. Its antigen is not known. The CDR3 loop spans 11 amino acids. Germline assignment: CDR1 DFQATT and CDR2 SNEGSKA (reference sequence). The V end was cut by 3 bases, the J end by 3 bases, with 6 bases between. Produced via immunoSEQ multiplex PCR; TCRdb's table is partial and in-frame only. The sample shows some 30,000 clones, 80% to 90% of them seen only once. The data are from a study of radiotherapy plus CTLA-4 blockade in lung cancer. Whole-study findings and limits: Radiotherapy was combined with ipilimumab, and tumor-derived TCR clones then expanded in blood.

This specimen consisted of peripheral blood, obtained from a patient treated with radiotherapy plus ipilimumab. The chain is built from TRBV20-1 and TRBJ2-7, with D possibly TRBD1 on 5 matching bases. The TCR sequence derives from a human donor with non-small cell lung cancer that progressed on radiotherapy plus ipilimumab. The CDR3 sequence is CSASQGYEQYF. The CDR3 bases are TGCAGTGCTAGTCAGGGCTACGAGCAGTACTTC.